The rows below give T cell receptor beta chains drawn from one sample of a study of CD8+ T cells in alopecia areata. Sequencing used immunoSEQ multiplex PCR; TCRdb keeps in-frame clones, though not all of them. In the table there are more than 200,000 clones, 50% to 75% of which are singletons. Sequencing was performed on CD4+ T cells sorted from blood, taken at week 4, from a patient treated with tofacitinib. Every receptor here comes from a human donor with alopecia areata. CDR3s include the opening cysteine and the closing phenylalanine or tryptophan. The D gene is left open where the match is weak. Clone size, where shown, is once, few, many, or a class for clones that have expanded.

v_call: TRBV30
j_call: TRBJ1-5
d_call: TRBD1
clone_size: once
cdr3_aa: CAWSAGTGNQPQHF
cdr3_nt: TGTGCCTGGAGTGCCGGGACAGGGAATCAGCCCCAGCATTTT

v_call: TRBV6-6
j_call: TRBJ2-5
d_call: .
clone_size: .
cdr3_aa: CASSYSAGGETQYF
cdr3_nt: TGTGCCAGCAGTTACTCGGCAGGTGGGGAGACCCAGTACTTC

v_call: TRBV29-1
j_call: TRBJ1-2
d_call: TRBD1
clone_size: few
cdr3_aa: CSVSAPGTGGNYGYTF
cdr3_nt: TGCAGCGTGTCCGCCCCCGGGACAGGGGGCAACTATGGCTACACCTTC

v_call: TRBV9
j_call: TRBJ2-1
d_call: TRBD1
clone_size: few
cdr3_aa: CASSVARTGGWNEQFF
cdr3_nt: TGTGCCAGCAGCGTAGCACGGACAGGGGGTTGGAATGAGCAGTTCTTC

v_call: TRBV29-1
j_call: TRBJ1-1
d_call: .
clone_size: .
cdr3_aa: CSVAVNTEAFF
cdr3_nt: TGCAGCGTTGCGGTGAACACTGAAGCTTTCTTT

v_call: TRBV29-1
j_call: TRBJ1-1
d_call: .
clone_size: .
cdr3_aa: CSVDPGFNTEAFF
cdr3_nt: TGCAGCGTTGATCCAGGCTTCAACACTGAAGCTTTCTTT

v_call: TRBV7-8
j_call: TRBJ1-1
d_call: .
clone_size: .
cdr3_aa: CASSARGRGRSLNTEAFF
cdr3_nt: TGTGCCAGCAGCGCACGGGGCCGGGGGCGATCGTTGAACACTGAAGCTTTCTTT

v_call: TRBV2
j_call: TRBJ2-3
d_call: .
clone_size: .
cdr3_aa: CASSGAGAPPDTQYF
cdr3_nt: TGTGCCAGCAGTGGTGCGGGGGCGCCCCCAGATACGCAGTATTTT

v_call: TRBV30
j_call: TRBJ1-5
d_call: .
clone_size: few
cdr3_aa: CAWMWLLGDQPQHF
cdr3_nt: TGTGCCTGGATGTGGCTTCTTGGGGATCAGCCCCAGCATTTT

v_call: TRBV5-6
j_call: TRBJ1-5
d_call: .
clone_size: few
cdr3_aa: CASSLQGTNQPQHF
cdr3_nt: TGTGCCAGCAGCTTACAGGGTACCAATCAGCCCCAGCATTTT

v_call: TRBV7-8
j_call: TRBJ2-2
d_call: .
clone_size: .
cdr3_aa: CASCFTGVGTGELFF
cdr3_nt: TGTGCCAGCTGCTTCACCGGGGTGGGCACCGGGGAGCTGTTTTTT

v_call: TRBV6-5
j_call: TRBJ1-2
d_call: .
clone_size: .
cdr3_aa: CATVGQGSYGYTF
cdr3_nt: TGTGCCACCGTCGGGCAGGGCTCCTATGGCTACACCTTC

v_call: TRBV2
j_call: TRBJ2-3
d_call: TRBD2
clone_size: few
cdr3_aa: CASRRRGGIQWDTQYF
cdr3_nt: TGTGCCAGCAGGCGGCGGGGGGGCATTCAATGGGATACGCAGTATTTT

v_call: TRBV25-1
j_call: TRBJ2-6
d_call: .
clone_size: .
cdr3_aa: CASSRGVSGANVLTF
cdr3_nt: TGTGCCAGCAGCAGGGGGGTATCTGGGGCCAACGTCCTGACTTTC

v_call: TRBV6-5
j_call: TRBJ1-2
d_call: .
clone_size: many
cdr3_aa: CASSGGRNYGYTF
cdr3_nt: TGTGCCAGCAGCGGTGGACGGAACTATGGCTACACCTTC

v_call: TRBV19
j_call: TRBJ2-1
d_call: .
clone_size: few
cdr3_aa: CASSTLTGEQFF
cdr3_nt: TGTGCCAGTAGTACACTGACAGGAGAGCAGTTCTTC

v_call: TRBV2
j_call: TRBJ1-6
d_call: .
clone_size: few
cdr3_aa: CASKVSGGPNSPLHF
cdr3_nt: TGTGCCAGCAAAGTTTCGGGGGGACCTAATTCACCCCTCCACTTT

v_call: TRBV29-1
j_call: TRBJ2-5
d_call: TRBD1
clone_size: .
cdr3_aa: CSVRTGVGETQYF
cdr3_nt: TGCAGCGTCCGGACAGGGGTCGGGGAGACCCAGTACTTC

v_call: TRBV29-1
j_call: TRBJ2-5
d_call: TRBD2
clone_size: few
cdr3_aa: CSVAERGGQGTQYF
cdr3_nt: TGCAGCGTTGCTGAACGGGGGGGCCAAGGGACCCAGTACTTC

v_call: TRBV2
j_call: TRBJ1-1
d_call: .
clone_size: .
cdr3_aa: CASSLQPNTEAFF
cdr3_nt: TGTGCCAGCAGTTTACAACCGAACACTGAAGCTTTCTTT

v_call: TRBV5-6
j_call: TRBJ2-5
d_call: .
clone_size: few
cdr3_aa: CASSLVGPVQETQYF
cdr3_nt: TGTGCCAGCAGCTTGGTGGGACCAGTCCAAGAGACCCAGTACTTC

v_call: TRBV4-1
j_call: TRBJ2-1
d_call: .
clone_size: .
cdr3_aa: CASSQDPGRDNEQFF
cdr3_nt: TGCGCCAGCAGCCAAGATCCGGGGCGGGACAATGAGCAGTTCTTC

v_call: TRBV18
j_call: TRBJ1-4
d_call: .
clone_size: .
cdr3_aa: CASSPSSREKLFF
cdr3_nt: TGTGCCAGCTCACCATCGAGCCGGGAAAAACTGTTTTTT

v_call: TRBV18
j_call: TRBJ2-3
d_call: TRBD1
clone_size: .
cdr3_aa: CASSEPGQGFLAQYF
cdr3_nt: TGTGCCAGCTCAGAGCCGGGACAGGGGTTCTTGGCGCAGTATTTT

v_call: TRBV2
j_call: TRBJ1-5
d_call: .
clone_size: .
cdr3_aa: CASSVITQQNQPQHF
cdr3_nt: TGTGCCAGCAGTGTAATCACTCAGCAGAATCAGCCCCAGCATTTT

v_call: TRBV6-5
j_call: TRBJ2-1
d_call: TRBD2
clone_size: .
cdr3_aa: CASSSWTSGGLNEQFF
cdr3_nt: TGTGCCAGCAGTTCATGGACTAGCGGGGGCCTCAATGAGCAGTTCTTC

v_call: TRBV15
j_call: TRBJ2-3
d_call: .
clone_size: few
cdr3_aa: CATSARGTLSADTQYF
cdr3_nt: TGTGCCACCAGTGCAAGGGGCACCCTGAGCGCAGATACGCAGTATTTT

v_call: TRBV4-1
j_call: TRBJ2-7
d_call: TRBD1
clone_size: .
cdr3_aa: CASSQAGGTPYEQYF
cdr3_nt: TGCGCCAGCAGCCAGGCAGGGGGTACACCATACGAGCAGTACTTC

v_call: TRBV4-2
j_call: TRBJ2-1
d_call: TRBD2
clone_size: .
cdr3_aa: CASSLERGPYNEQFF
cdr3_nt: TGTGCCAGCAGCCTGGAGCGGGGTCCCTACAATGAGCAGTTCTTC

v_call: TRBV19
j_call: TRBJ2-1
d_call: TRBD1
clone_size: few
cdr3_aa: CASTPDRGYNEQFF
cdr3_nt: TGTGCCAGCACCCCCGACAGGGGATATAATGAGCAGTTCTTC

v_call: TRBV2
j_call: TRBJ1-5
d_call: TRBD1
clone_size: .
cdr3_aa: CASTGTENQPQHF
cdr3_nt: TGTGCCAGCACCGGGACAGAAAATCAGCCCCAGCATTTT

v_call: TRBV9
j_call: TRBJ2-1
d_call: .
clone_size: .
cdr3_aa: CASSAERGEQFF
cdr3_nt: TGTGCCAGCAGCGCCGAACGGGGGGAGCAGTTCTTC

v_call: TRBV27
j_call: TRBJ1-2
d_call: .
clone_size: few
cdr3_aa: CASSLSPAEAVGGYTF
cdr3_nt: TGTGCCAGCAGTTTATCCCCCGCGGAAGCGGTCGGTGGCTACACCTTC

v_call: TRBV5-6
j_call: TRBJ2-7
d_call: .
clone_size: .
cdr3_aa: CASTSVGHRSSYEQYF
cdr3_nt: TGTGCCAGCACCTCGGTTGGCCACAGATCCTCCTACGAGCAGTACTTC

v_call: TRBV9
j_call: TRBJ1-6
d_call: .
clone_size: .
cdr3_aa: CASSSMVTDSPLHF
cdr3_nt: TGTGCCAGCAGCAGCATGGTGACGGATTCACCCCTCCACTTT

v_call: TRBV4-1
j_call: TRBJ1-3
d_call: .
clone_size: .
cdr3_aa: CASSQERRRSGNTIYF
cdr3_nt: TGCGCCAGCAGCCAAGAAAGGCGTAGGTCTGGAAACACCATATATTTT

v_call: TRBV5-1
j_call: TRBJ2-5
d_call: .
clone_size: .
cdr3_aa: CASSVEGYRSETQYF
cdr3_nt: TGCGCCAGCAGCGTAGAAGGTTACAGGTCGGAGACCCAGTACTTC

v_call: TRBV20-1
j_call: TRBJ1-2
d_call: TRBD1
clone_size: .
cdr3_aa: CSATGQYGYTF
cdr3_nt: TGCAGTGCAACGGGACAGTATGGCTACACCTTC

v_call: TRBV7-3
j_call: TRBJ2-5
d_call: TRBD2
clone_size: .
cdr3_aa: CASSLTSGGYQETQYF
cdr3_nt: TGTGCCAGCAGCCTGACTAGCGGGGGTTACCAAGAGACCCAGTACTTC

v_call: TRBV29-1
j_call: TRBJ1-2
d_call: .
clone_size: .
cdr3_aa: CSVERRRVAGYAF
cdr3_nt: TGCAGCGTTGAACGCCGGAGAGTTGCTGGCTATGCCTTC

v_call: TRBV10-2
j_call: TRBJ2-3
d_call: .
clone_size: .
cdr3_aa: CASSFGSDTQYF
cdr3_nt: TGCGCCAGCAGTTTCGGGTCAGATACGCAGTATTTT

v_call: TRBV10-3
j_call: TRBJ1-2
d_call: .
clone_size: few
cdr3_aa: CAIRKDLGNYGYTF
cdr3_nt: TGTGCCATCAGAAAGGATCTAGGGAACTATGGCTACACCTTC

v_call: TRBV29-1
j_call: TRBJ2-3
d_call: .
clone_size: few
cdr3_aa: CSVGVTSTDTQYF
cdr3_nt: TGCAGCGTTGGTGTGACGAGCACAGATACGCAGTATTTT

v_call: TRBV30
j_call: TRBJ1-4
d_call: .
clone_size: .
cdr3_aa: CAWHTGYGEKLFF
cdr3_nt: TGTGCCTGGCACACAGGGTACGGTGAAAAACTGTTTTTT

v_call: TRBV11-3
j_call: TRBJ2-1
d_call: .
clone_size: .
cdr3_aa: CASSRGRGSYNEQFF
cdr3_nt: TGTGCCAGCAGCAGGGGGCGGGGTTCCTACAATGAGCAGTTCTTC